This T cell receptor (beta chain) was captured by sequencing in a study of shared clonotypes between healthy human individuals. To note about this clone: Its antigen is currently unknown.

Study-level points and caveats: Sharing across four donors was highest in naive CD4 (around 5%) and lowest in memory CD8 (0.4%). The generation probabilities recorded for non-shared clonotypes fell below those of clonotypes shared by all four donors.

Repertoires were generated with immunoSEQ multiplex PCR, while TCRdb's copy carries only in-frame clones and drops some. The sample gives approximately 340,000 clones, 74% of which show up once; about a tenth is in the top ten. The receptor comes from a man in his thirties or forties in good health. Specimen: memory CD4+ T cells sorted from blood. Subset here: CD45RA-negative fraction.

CDR3 sequence (DNA): TGCGCCAGCAGAGCCCGACTAGCGGGCACAGATACGCAGTATTTT. Translation: CASRARLAGTDTQYF. This chain uses TRBV10-2 with TRBJ2-3, with 9 bases that match TRBD2. Trimming took 6 bases from V and 1 from J; bases not matched to a gene: 5. The length of the CDR3 is 15 residues. Per the germline V gene, CDR1 is WSHSY and CDR2 is SAAADI.